This TCR beta chain was captured in a study of T cell responses to AZD1222 COVID-19 vaccine. Study-wide results and limits: It was only six AZD1222 recipients who were seropositive at baseline. Repertoires were sampled only after the peak T cell response. Reportedly, nearly half of unique spike TCRs recognized epitopes outside B.1.351/B.1.1.7 mutations.

Comment on this clone: Antigen: not known.

Some clones are missing from TCRdb's copy, which holds only in-frame ones; the method was immunoSEQ multiplex PCR. Altogether roughly 80,000 clones are present, about 90% being singletons, with the ten largest covering 4.5% to 5.5%. The CDR3 covers 14 residues. V was cut by 2 bases and J by 5 bases, with 10 bases left in between. CDR1 is MNHEY and CDR2 is SVGEGT in the germline V gene. The sequence was obtained from an adult in good health. This chain joins TRBV6-2 or TRBV6-3 and TRBJ2-1, with D uncertain. The sequenced sample was peripheral blood, obtained on day 0 of MenACWY control vaccination. The CDR3 sequence is CASSYLLRDNEQFF. The CDR3 nucleotides read TGTGCCAGCAGTTACCTACTAAGGGACAATGAGCAGTTCTTC.